Listed below are T cell receptor beta chains from one sample, sequenced in a study of Tregs in tolerant kidney transplant recipients. Using immunoSEQ multiplex PCR, the repertoire was profiled, and TCRdb retains in-frame clones only, with some absent. Here the sample spans several thousand clones, approximately 35% being singletons. These TCRs' antigens remain unknown. Sequenced here: CD8+ T cells from blood cultured with allogeneic cells, sampled before the transplant. All receptors derive from a human patient who received a combined kidney and bone marrow transplant. The CDR3 runs from the conserved cysteine through the conserved F or W. A D gene is named only where the DNA matches it firmly. Rows may omit the clone size; those that give it use once, few, many or a size class.

DNA	CDR3	D	V	size	J
TGTGCCAGCAGTTTAGTTGGAGAAAGCCTTGAAGCTTTCTTT	CASSLVGESLEAFF	-	TRBV27	medium-sized	TRBJ1-1
TGTGCCAGCAGTTTATCCGGACAGAGCGAGCAGTACTTC	CASSLSGQSEQYF	-	TRBV28	medium-sized	TRBJ2-7
TGTGCCAGCACTTTAGGACAGGCGACGAGCATGTACTTC	CASTLGQATSMYF	TRBD1	TRBV11-2	few	TRBJ2-7
TGTGCCAGCAGCCCCGGACAGAAAGCTTACTATGGCTACACCTTC	CASSPGQKAYYGYTF	-	TRBV9	-	TRBJ1-2
TGTGCCAGCAGCTTGTACAGGGCCGGGGAGCTGTTTTTT	CASSLYRAGELFF	-	TRBV5-4	-	TRBJ2-2
TGTGCCAGCAGTTTGGGGGCGAAAGCTAGCACAGATACGCAGTATTTT	CASSLGAKASTDTQYF	-	TRBV27	-	TRBJ2-3
TGTGCCAGCAGCGTGGGACTAGCGGGAGGGCCCGGGGAGCTGTTTTTT	CASSVGLAGGPGELFF	TRBD2	TRBV9	few	TRBJ2-2
TGTGCCAGCACCCTAGGGGGGGGTTTCAATCAGCCCCAGCATTTT	CASTLGGGFNQPQHF	-	TRBV7-2	-	TRBJ1-5
TGCGCCAGCAGCCACGGAGGGAGAGGTGGCACTGAAGCTTTCTTT	CASSHGGRGGTEAFF	-	TRBV4-3	-	TRBJ1-1
TGTGCCAGTACCCGAGGTCAGGGAACAGATACGCAGTATTTT	CASTRGQGTDTQYF	-	TRBV19	-	TRBJ2-3
TGTGCCAGCAGCTTAGTACGATCCGGGGTACGTGGATTAACCGGGGAGCTGTTTTTT	CASSLVRSGVRGLTGELFF	-	TRBV11-3	-	TRBJ2-2
TGTGCCAGCAGCTTAAGGAGCTCCTACGAGCAGTACTTC	CASSLRSSYEQYF	-	TRBV11-2	-	TRBJ2-7
TGTGCCAGCAGCCAAGATAAGGGGGCCGGGGCCAACGTCCTGACTTTC	CASSQDKGAGANVLTF	TRBD1	TRBV4-2	medium-sized	TRBJ2-6
TGTGCCAGCAGGGACCTTAGCGGGGGGCTCTCCTACGAGCAGTACTTC	CASRDLSGGLSYEQYF	TRBD2	TRBV2	few	TRBJ2-7
TGTGCCAGCAGTGAGGCGAGCGGGCCTTCCTACAATGAGCAGTTCTTC	CASSEASGPSYNEQFF	-	TRBV6-1	-	TRBJ2-1
TGTGCCAGCAGTCCTCCCGAGGGGGGCGGGAGTGACCCAGATACGCAGTATTTT	CASSPPEGGGSDPDTQYF	-	TRBV9	few	TRBJ2-3